These 10 T cell receptor beta chains came from one sample sequenced in a study of T cell responses to AZD1222 COVID-19 vaccine. Repertoires were generated with immunoSEQ multiplex PCR, while TCRdb's copy carries only in-frame clones and drops some. Of 90,000 to 110,000 clones in the sample, roughly nine tenths were seen once. The material sequenced was peripheral blood, taken on day 0 of AZD1222 vaccination. The receptors were sampled from an adult in good health.

This chain connects TRBV5-1 to TRBJ1-2, with D possibly TRBD1 on 5 matching bases. Germline V gives CDR1 SGHRS, CDR2 YFSETQ. The CDR3 runs 13 residues. V was cut by 4 bases and J by 10 bases, with 17 bases left in between. The CDR3 spells CASSLTDRSFYTF. The CDR3 DNA reads TGCGCCAGCAGCCTCACCGACAGATCTTTCTACACCTTC.

The chain couples TRBV4-1 to TRBJ2-1; D is uncertain. CDR3 length: 10 residues. V lost 4 bases and J 9 bases, leaving 4 bases between the germline ends. CDR1 and CDR2 from the germline V gene are MGHRA and YSYEKL. Written as DNA, the CDR3 is TGCGCCAGCAGCCCGGGTGAGCAGTTCTTC. Its protein product is CASSPGEQFF.

Comments on this clone: Other DNA sequences from this sample encode an identical CDR3 as well. The CDR3 here is CASSVQGNTEAFF. The DNA of the CDR3 is TGTGCCAGCAGCGTACAGGGCAACACTGAAGCTTTCTTT. The V gene is TRBV9, the J gene TRBJ1-1, with a tentative D call TRBD1 (5 bases). V lost 1 base, J lost 2 bases, and 6 bases lay in between. The CDR3 totals 13 residues. Germline V gene sequence: CDR1 SGDLS, CDR2 YYNGEE.

V and J are TRBV29-1 and TRBJ1-5; D uncertain. V was shortened by 4 bases and J by 6 bases, with 13 bases between the two germline ends. CDR1 and CDR2 from the germline V gene are SQVTM and ANQGSEA. The CDR3 is 13 residues long. Written as DNA, the CDR3 is TGCAGCGTTGGTGGGGAGTTTAGTCAGCCCCAGCATTTT. Translation: CSVGGEFSQPQHF.

V is TRBV19 and J is TRBJ2-2; D uncertain. Looked up from germline, CDR1 is LNHDA and CDR2 is SQIVND (reference sequence). The CDR3 sequence is 15 residues long. Trimming cost V 0 bases and J 8 bases, with 13 bases left between them. Here the CDR3 reads CASSIERLRPGELFF. Written as DNA, the CDR3 is TGTGCCAGTAGTATAGAGAGGCTCCGGCCAGGGGAGCTGTTTTTT.

The chain couples TRBV7-2 to TRBJ2-2; TRBD1 agrees at 7 bases. The CDR3 has 16 amino acids. The V and J ends lost 3 bases and 2 bases, in that order; junction bases with no gene match: 6. Germline V lookup: CDR1 SGHTA, CDR2 FQGNSA. The CDR3 reads CASSFGGTVNTGELFF. The CDR3 bases are TGTGCCAGCAGCTTTGGTGGGACAGTAAACACCGGGGAGCTGTTTTTT.

Turning to this clone: The CDR3 end shows no conserved phenylalanine or tryptophan, and so a read error is likely. V is TRBV11-2 and J is TRBJ1-2, with TRBD1 matching over 8 bases. CDR1 SGHAT and CDR2 FQNNGV come from the germline V gene. This CDR3 is 14 amino acids long. The V segment lost 7 bases and the J segment 4 bases; nucleotides outside the gene matches: 8. The CDR3 DNA follows: TGTGCCAGCACTGACCGGGACAGGATCTATGGCTACACCTCC. Encoded protein: CASTDRDRIYGYTS.

The chain employs TRBV5-1 and TRBJ2-5; D call uncertain. The CDR3 has 13 amino acids. V was trimmed by 10 bases and J by 2 bases, leaving 15 bases between them. Germline-derived CDR1 and CDR2 are SGHRS and YFSETQ. The CDR3 DNA reads as TGCGCCTCCCAAGCCGACGGTCAAGAGACCCAGTACTTC. Its translation: CASQADGQETQYF.

V is TRBV3-1 (or the pseudogene TRBV3-2) and J is TRBJ1-1, with 7 bases lining up with TRBD1. With V trimmed by 4 bases and J by 6 bases, 8 bases remained unmatched. CDR3 length: 14 residues. Germline V gene lookup returns CDR1 LGHDT and CDR2 YNNKEL (reference sequence). CDR3 residues: CASSLDRDIPEAFF. CDR3 DNA: TGTGCCAGCAGCCTTGACAGGGATATTCCTGAAGCTTTCTTT.

This clone has just one count. The V gene is TRBV30, the J gene TRBJ2-7; no reliable D call. The CDR3 consists of 12 residues. The ends were cut back, 0 bases at V and 2 bases at J, with 5 bases in the middle. Germline CDR1 and CDR2: GTSNPN and SVGIG (reference sequence). CDR3 region: CAWSVNTYEQYF. Here the CDR3 DNA reads TGTGCCTGGAGTGTAAACACCTACGAGCAGTACTTC. Using reference TRBV30 and TRBJ2-7 for the parts outside the CDR3, the full variable domain is SQTIHQWPATLVQPVGSPLSLECTVEGTSNPNLYWYRQAAGRGLQLLFYSVGIGQISSEVPQNLSASRPQDRQFILSSKKLLLSDSGFYLCAWSVNTYEQYFGPGTRLTVT.